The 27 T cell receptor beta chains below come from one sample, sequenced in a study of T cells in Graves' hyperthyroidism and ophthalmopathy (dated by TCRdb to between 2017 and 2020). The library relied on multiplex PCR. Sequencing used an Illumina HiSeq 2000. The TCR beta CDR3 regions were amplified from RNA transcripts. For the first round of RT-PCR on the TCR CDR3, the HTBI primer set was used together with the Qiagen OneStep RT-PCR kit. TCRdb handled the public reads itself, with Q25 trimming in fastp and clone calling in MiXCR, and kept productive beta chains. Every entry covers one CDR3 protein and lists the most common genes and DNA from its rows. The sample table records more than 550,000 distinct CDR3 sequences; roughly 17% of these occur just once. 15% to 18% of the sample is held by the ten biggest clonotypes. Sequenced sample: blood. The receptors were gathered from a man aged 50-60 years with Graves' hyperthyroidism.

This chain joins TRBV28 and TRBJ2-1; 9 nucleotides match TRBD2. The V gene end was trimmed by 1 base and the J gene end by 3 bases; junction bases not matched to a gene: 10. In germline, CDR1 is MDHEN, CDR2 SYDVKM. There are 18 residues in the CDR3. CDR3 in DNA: TGTGCCAGCAGTTTATATCCAAAGACTAGCGGAATCTACAATGAGCAGTTCTTC. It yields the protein CASSLYPKTSGIYNEQFF. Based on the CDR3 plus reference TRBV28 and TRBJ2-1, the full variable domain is DVKVTQSSRYLVKRTGEKVFLECVQDMDHENMFWYRQDPGLGLRLIYFSYDVKMKEKGDIPEGYSVSREKKERFSLILESASTNQTSMYLCASSLYPKTSGIYNEQFFGPGTRLTVL.

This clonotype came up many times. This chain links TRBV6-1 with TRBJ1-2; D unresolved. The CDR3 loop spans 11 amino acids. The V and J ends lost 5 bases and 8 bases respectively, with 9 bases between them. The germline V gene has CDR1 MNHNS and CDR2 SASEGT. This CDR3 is CASSSFKGYTF. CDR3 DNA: TGTGCCAGCAGTTCCTTTAAGGGCTACACCTTC.

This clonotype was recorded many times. The chain's CDR3 is CASSLEGDYPYEQYF. In DNA form, the CDR3 reads TGTGCCAGCAGCTTAGAAGGGGATTACCCCTACGAGCAGTACTTC. The chain joins TRBV7-2 to TRBJ2-7; D is perhaps TRBD1 (5 bases). Germline assignment: CDR1 SGHTA and CDR2 FQGNSA. Trimming pared 1 base from V and 2 bases from J, leaving 12 bases between. The CDR3 spans 15 residues. The full variable domain, in which reference TRBV7-2 and TRBJ2-7 provide the parts outside the CDR3, is GAGVSQSPSNKVTEKGKDVELRCDPISGHTALYWYRQSLGQGLEFLIYFQGNSAPDKSGLPSDRFSAERTGGSVSTLTIQRTQQEDSAVYLCASSLEGDYPYEQYFGPGTRLTVT.

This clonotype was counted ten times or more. CDR3 protein: CAWGLNSNQPQHF. The CDR3, as DNA: TGTGCCTGGGGACTGAATAGCAATCAGCCCCAGCATTTT. This rearrangement joins TRBV30 to TRBJ1-5; D is undetermined. Trimming removed 5 bases at V and 0 bases at J, with 8 bases between. CDR3 length equals 13 residues. From germline, CDR1 is GTSNPN and CDR2 SVGIG (reference sequence). Based on the CDR3 plus reference TRBV30 and TRBJ1-5, the full variable domain is SQTIHQWPATLVQPVGSPLSLECTVEGTSNPNLYWYRQAAGRGLQLLFYSVGIGQISSEVPQNLSASRPQDRQFILSSKKLLLSDSGFYLCAWGLNSNQPQHFGDGTRLSIL.

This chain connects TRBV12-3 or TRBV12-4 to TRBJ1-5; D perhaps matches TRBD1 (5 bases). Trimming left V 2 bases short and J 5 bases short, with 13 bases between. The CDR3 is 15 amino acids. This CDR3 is CASSLRAGTHQPQHF. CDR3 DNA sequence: TGTGCCAGCAGTTTACGGGCAGGGACTCATCAGCCCCAGCATTTT.

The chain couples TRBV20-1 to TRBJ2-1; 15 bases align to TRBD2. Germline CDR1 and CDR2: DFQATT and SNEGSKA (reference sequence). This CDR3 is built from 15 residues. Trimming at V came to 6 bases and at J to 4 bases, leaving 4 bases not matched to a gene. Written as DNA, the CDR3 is TGCAGTGCAGGGACTAGCGGGGGGATTTACAATGAGCAGTTCTTC. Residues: CSAGTSGGIYNEQFF.

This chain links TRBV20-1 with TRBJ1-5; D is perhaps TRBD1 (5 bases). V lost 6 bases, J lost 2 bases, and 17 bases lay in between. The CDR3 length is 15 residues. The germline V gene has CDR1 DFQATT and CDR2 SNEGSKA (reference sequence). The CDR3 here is CSASRVVKGNQPQHF. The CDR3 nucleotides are TGCAGTGCAAGCAGGGTGGTAAAGGGCAATCAGCCCCAGCATTTT.

CDR3 DNA sequence: TGTGCCAGCTCACCACAGGGCAGGGGGCAGAGCTCTGGAAACACCATATATTTT. Translating gives CASSPQGRGQSSGNTIYF. This chain links TRBV18 with TRBJ1-3; 8 nucleotides agree with TRBD1. With 1 base clipped from V and 0 bases from J, the junction kept 8 bases outside the gene matches. Per germline, CDR1 KGHSH and CDR2 LQKENI. The CDR3 runs 18 residues.

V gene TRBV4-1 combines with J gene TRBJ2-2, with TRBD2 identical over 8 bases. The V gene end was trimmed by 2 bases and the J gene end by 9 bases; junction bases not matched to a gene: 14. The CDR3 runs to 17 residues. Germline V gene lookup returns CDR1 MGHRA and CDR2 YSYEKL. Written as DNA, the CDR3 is TGCGCCAGCAGCCAAAGCTCTAGCGGGTCGATAGGACGGGAGCTGTTTTTT. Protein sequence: CASSQSSSGSIGRELFF.

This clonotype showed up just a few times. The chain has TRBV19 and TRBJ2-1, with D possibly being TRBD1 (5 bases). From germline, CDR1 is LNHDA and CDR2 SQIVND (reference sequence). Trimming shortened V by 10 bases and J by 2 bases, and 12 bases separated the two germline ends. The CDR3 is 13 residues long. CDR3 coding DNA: TGTGCCACAACGCAGGGTCCCTACAATGAGCAGTTCTTC. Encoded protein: CATTQGPYNEQFF.

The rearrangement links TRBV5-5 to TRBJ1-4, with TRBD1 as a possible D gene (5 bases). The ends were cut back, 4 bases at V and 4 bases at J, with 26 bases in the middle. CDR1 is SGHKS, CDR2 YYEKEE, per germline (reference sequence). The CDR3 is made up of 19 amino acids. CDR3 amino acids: CASSLFGGIGIGNNEKLFF. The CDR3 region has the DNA TGTGCCAGCAGCCTATTCGGGGGGATAGGGATCGGCAATAATGAAAAACTGTTTTTT.

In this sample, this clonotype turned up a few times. The CDR3 DNA is TGTGCCAGCACTACAAATAGGGCCTCCTACGAGCAGTACTTC. This sequence encodes CASTTNRASYEQYF. This chain connects TRBV6-1 to TRBJ2-7; the D is unclear. Germline V gene lookup returns CDR1 MNHNS and CDR2 SASEGT. This CDR3 comprises 14 residues. Trimming removed 7 bases at V and 0 bases at J, with 13 bases between.

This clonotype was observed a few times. CDR3 DNA: TGTGCCAGTAGTGTCTGGACTGTTTCCTACAATGAGCAGTTCTTC. Encoded protein: CASSVWTVSYNEQFF. The chain recombines TRBV19 with TRBJ2-1; TRBD2 might be the D (5 bases). The CDR3 is 15 amino acids. The germline V gene encodes CDR1 LNHDA and CDR2 SQIVND (reference sequence). Trimming shortened V by 5 bases and J by 1 base, and 12 bases separated the two germline ends.

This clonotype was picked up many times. CDR3 sequence reads: CASSPGGPIDEQYF. CDR3 DNA: TGTGCCAGCAGTCCAGGGGGACCCATCGACGAGCAGTACTTC. This chain links TRBV28 with TRBJ2-7; the match to TRBD1 covers 7 bases. The length of the CDR3 is 14 residues. The J segment lost 5 bases and the V segment lost 5 bases, leaving 9 bases of the junction unmatched. Germline V gives CDR1 MDHEN, CDR2 SYDVKM.

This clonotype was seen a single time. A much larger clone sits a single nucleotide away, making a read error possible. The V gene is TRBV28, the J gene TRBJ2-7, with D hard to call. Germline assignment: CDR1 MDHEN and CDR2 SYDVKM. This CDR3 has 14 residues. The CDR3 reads CAGSFDGNSYEQYF. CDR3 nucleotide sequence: TGTGCCGGCAGTTTTGACGGCAACTCCTACGAGCAGTACTTC.

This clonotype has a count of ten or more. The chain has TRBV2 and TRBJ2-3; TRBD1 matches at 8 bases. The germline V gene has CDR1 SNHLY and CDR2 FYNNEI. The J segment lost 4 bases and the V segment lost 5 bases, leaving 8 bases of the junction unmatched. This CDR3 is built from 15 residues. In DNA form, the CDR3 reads TGTGCCAGCAGTTTTGGACAGGGCGGATCAGATACGCAGTATTTT. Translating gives CASSFGQGGSDTQYF.

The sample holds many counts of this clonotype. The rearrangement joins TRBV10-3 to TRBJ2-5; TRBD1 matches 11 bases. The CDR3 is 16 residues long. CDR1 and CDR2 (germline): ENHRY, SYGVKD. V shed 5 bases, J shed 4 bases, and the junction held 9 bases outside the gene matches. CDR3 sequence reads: CAISPYGTGGRETQYF. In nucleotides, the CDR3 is TGTGCCATCAGTCCTTACGGGACAGGGGGTAGAGAGACCCAGTACTTC.

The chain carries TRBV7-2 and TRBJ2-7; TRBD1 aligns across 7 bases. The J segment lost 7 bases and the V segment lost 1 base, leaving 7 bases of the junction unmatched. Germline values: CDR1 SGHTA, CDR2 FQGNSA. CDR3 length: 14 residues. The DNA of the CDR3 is TGTGCCAGCAGCTTAGAAGGGACAGAGGAAGAGCAGTACTTC. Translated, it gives CASSLEGTEEEQYF.

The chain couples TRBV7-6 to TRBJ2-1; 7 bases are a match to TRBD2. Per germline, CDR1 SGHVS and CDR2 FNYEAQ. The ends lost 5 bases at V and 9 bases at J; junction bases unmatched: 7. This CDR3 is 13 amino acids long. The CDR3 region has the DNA TGTGCCAGCAGCAACCCCGGGACTACTGAGCAGTTCTTC. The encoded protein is CASSNPGTTEQFF.

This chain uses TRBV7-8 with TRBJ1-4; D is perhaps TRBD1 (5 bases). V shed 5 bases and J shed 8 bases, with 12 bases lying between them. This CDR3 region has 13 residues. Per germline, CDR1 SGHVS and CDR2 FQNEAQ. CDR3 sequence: CASSLRVSEKLFF. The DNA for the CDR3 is TGTGCCAGCAGCCTCAGGGTATCAGAAAAACTGTTTTTT.

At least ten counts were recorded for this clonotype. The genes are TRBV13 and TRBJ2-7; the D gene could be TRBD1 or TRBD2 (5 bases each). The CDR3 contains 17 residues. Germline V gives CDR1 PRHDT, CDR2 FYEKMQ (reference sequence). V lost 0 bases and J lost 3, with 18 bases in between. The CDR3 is CASSLGYLRGPNYEQYF. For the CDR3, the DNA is TGTGCCAGCAGCTTAGGCTATCTCCGGGGACCCAACTACGAGCAGTACTTC.

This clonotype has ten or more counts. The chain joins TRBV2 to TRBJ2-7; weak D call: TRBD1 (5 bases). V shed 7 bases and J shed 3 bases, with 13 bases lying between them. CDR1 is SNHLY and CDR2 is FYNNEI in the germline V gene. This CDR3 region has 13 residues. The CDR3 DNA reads TGTGCCAGCACAAACCCAGGGCTCTACGAGCAGTACTTC. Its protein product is CASTNPGLYEQYF.

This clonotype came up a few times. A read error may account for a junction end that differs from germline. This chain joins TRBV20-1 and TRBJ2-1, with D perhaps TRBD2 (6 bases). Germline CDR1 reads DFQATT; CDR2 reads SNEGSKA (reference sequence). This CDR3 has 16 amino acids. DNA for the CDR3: TGCAGTGCCAGTCGAGCGGCCGGGAGCTCCTACAGTGAGCAGTTCTTC. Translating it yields CSASRAAGSSYSEQFF.

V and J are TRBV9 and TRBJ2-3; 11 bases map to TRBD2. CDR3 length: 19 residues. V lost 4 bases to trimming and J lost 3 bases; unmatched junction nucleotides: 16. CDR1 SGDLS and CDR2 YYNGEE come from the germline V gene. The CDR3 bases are TGTGCCAGCAGCTCTAGTACGAGACTAGCGGGACCTGGGACAGATACGCAGTATTTT. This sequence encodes CASSSSTRLAGPGTDTQYF.

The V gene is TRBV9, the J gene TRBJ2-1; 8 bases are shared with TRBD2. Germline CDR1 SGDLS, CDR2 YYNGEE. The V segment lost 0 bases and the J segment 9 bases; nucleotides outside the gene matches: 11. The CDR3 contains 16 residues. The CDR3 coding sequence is TGTGCCAGCAGCGTAGGGCCAGCGGGAGTAGCTATTGAGCAGTTCTTC. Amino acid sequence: CASSVGPAGVAIEQFF.

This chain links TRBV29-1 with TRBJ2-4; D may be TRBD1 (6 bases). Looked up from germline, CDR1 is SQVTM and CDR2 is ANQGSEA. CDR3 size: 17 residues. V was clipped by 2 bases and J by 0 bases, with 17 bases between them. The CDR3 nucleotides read TGCAGCGTTGAAAAAGGCTCAGGGGAGATAGCCAAAAACATTCAGTACTTC. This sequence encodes CSVEKGSGEIAKNIQYF. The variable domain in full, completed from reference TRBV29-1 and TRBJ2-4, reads SAVISQKPSRDICQRGTSLTIQCQVDSQVTMMFWYRQQPGQSLTLIATANQGSEATYESGFVIDKFPISRPNLTFSTLTVSNMSPEDSSIYLCSVEKGSGEIAKNIQYFGAGTRLSVL.

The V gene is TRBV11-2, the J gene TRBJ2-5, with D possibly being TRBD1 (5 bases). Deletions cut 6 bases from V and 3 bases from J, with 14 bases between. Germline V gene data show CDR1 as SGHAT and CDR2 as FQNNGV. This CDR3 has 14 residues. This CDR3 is CASSSEQVEETQYF. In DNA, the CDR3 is TGTGCCAGCAGTTCGGAACAGGTCGAAGAGACCCAGTACTTC. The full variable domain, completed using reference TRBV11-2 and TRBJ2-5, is EAGVAQSPRYKIIEKRQSVAFWCNPISGHATLYWYQQILGQGPKLLIQFQNNGVVDDSQLPKDRFSAERLKGVDSTLKIQPAKLEDSAVYLCASSSEQVEETQYFGPGTRLLVL.